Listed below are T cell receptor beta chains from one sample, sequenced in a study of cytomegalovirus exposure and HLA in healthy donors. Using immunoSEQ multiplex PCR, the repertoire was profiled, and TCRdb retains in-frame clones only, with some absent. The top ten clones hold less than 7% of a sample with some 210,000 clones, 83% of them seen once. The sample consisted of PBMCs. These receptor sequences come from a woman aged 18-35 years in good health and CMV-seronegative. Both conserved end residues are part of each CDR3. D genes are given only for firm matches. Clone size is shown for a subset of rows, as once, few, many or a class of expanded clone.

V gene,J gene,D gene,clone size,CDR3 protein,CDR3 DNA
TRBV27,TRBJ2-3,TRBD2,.,CASSSGRLPDTQYF,TGTGCCAGCAGTAGCGGGAGGCTACCAGATACGCAGTATTTT
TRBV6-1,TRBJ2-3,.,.,CASSEGGPDTQYF,TGTGCCAGCAGTGAAGGGGGGCCGGATACGCAGTATTTT
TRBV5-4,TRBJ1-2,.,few,CASSPIGETGYGYTF,TGTGCCAGCAGCCCAATCGGCGAGACAGGCTATGGCTACACCTTC
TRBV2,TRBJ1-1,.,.,CASSEAGGVRGDGTEAFF,TGTGCCAGCAGTGAAGCGGGTGGGGTTCGTGGGGATGGCACTGAAGCTTTCTTT
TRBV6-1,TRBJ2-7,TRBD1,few,CASSPTGSYEQYF,TGTGCCAGCAGTCCGACAGGGTCCTACGAGCAGTACTTC
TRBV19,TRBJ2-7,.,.,CASKKGGNYEQYF,TGTGCCAGTAAAAAAGGGGGGAACTACGAGCAGTACTTC
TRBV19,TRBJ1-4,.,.,CASSRGEDEKLFF,TGTGCCAGTAGTAGAGGGGAGGACGAAAAACTGTTTTTT
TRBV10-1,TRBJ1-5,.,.,CASSDGSNQPQHF,TGCGCCAGCAGTGACGGTAGCAATCAGCCCCAGCATTTT
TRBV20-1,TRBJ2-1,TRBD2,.,CSGGGYNEQFF,TGCAGTGGCGGGGGGTACAATGAGCAGTTCTTC
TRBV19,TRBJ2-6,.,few,CASSIGRAGANVLTF,TGTGCCAGTAGTATTGGCAGGGCTGGGGCCAACGTCCTGACTTTC
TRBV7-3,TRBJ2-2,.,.,CASSLNLGGELFF,TGTGCCAGCAGCTTAAATCTCGGCGGGGAGCTGTTTTTT
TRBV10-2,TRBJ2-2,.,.,CASSDWQGRNTGELFF,TGCGCCAGCAGTGATTGGCAGGGGCGAAACACCGGGGAGCTGTTTTTT
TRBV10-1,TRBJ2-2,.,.,CASTKSTPPITNTGELFF,TGCGCCAGCACCAAGAGCACTCCACCGATAACGAACACCGGGGAGCTGTTTTTT
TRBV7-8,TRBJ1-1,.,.,CASSLSGSYTEAFF,TGTGCCAGCAGCTTATCGGGATCCTACACTGAAGCTTTCTTT
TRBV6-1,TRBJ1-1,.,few,CASSARGTEAFF,TGTGCCAGCAGTGCCCGGGGGACTGAAGCTTTCTTT
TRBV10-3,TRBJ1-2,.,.,CALRDTLGHGYTF,TGTGCCCTGCGGGACACCCTGGGGCATGGCTACACCTTC
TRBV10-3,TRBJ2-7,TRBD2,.,CAIRGLAGEAYEQYF,TGTGCCATCAGGGGACTAGCGGGCGAAGCCTACGAGCAGTACTTC